This T cell receptor (beta chain) was retrieved from a study of T cells in Graves' hyperthyroidism and ophthalmopathy. At the level of the study: Peripheral blood draws took place at initial diagnosis, ahead of any treatment.

Amplification targeted TCR beta CDR3 regions from RNA transcripts. First-round RT-PCR of the TCR CDR3 relied on the HTBI primer set. TCRdb re-derived calls from the multiplex PCR reads in MiXCR, one entry per CDR3 protein. Of 800,000 or so distinct CDR3 sequences listed, around 38% are singletons. Reasons for excluding patients were uncontrolled infection, other autoimmune disease, pregnancy or lactation. Clinicians diagnosed patients from clinical symptoms, serum thyroxine and TRAb, thyroid ultrasound and orbital computed tomography. This clonotype is a singleton in its sample. Its antigen is unidentified. Findings of the study overall: Using 13 V-J features, a model discriminated ophthalmopathy from stable hyperthyroidism.

This TCR derives from a young man with Graves' hyperthyroidism. The specimen was blood.

The CDR3 spells CATSRGQFPTDTQYF. Here the CDR3 DNA reads TGTGCCACCAGCAGGGGACAGTTCCCTACAGATACGCAGTATTTT. The genes are TRBV15 and TRBJ2-3; 7 bases fit TRBD1. J gave up 3 bases and V 3 bases, and 6 bases lay outside the gene matches. Looked up from germline, CDR1 is LNHNV and CDR2 is YYDKDF (reference sequence). The CDR3 has 15 amino acids.